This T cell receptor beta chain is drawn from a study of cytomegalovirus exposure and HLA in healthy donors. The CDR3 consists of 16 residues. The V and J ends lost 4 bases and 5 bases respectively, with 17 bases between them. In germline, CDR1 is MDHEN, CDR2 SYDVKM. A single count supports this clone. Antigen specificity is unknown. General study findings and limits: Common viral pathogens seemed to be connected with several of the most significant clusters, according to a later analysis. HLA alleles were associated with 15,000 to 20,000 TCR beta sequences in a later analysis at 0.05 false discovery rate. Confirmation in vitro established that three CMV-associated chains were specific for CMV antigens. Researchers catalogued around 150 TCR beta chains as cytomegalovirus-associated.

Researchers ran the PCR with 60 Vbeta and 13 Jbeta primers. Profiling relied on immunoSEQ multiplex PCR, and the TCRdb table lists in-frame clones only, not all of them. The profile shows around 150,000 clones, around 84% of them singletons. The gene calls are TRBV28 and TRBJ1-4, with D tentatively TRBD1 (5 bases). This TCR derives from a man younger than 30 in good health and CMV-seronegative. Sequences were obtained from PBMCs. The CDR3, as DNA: TGTGCCAGCAGTTCCCGGGGGATAAGCCCCAATGAAAAACTGTTTTTT. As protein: CASSSRGISPNEKLFF.